The 31 T cell receptor beta chains below all came from one sample that was sequenced in a study of regulatory T cells in long-lasting Graves disease. To make TCR beta libraries, researchers used iRepertoire HTBI primers and Arm-PCR of CDR3 regions. MiXCR was run by TCRdb on the multiplex PCR reads, yielding one entry per CDR3 protein. There are hundreds of thousands of distinct CDR3 sequences in the sample; about 14% occur only once, and 22% lies in the top ten. The time point here: newly diagnosed GD, antithyroid drugs for less than 3 months. RNA from PBMCs was the source of the TCR library. Sequenced material: peripheral blood mononuclear cells (PBMCs), taken at new diagnosis, from a patient treated with antithyroid drugs. The receptors originated from a female donor with Graves disease.

This clonotype was counted ten times or more. This chain links TRBV19 with TRBJ2-5; either TRBD1 or TRBD2 may supply D (5 bases each). The CDR3 is 13 residues long. V lost 5 bases, J lost 5 bases, and 12 bases lay in between. Germline assignment: CDR1 LNHDA and CDR2 SQIVND (reference sequence). The CDR3 DNA sequence: TGTGCCAGTAGTGGGACGGCCCGCGAGACCCAGTACTTC. Protein: CASSGTARETQYF.

There are many counts of this clonotype. The chain has TRBV11-2 and TRBJ1-2; no firm D call. Germline-derived CDR1 and CDR2 are SGHAT and FQNNGV. Trimming left V 0 bases short and J 6 bases short, with 8 bases between. The CDR3 runs 13 residues. Written as DNA, the CDR3 is TGTGCCAGCAGCTTAGAGGGTTACGATGGCTACACCTTC. Amino acids: CASSLEGYDGYTF.

This clonotype was counted ten times or more. The J gene is TRBJ1-1, the V gene TRBV6-5, with D uncertain. Germline values: CDR1 MNHEY, CDR2 SVGAGI. Trimming removed 0 bases from V and 2 bases from J, with 19 bases in between. The CDR3 sequence is 18 residues long. In DNA, the CDR3 is TGTGCCAGCAGTTACTCGGGGTTTTTGCCAAGGGAAAACACTGAAGCTTTCTTT. Its translation: CASSYSGFLPRENTEAFF.

With regard to this clonotype: This may be a read error: a much more frequent sequence differs by one nucleotide. The chain carries TRBV6-2 or TRBV6-3 and TRBJ2-7; D tentatively reads TRBD1 or TRBD2 (6 bases each). Germline V gives CDR1 MNHEY, CDR2 SVGEGT. V lost 6 bases to trimming and J lost 7 bases, with 19 bases between them. The CDR3 has 14 residues. For the CDR3, the DNA is TGTGCCAGCAGGAGGGGGGAGTCGGGCAATGAGCAGTACTTC. As protein: CASRRGESGNEQYF.

There are many counts of this clonotype. The chain uses TRBV12-3 or TRBV12-4 and TRBJ2-1; 13 bases are shared with TRBD2. V was clipped by 6 bases and J by 5 bases; unmatched bases: 7. CDR3 size: 16 residues. The chain's CDR3 is CASSSKGTSGNNEQFF. The CDR3 DNA is TGTGCCAGCAGCTCAAAAGGGACTAGCGGGAACAATGAGCAGTTCTTC.

This clonotype was picked up a small number of times. V usage is TRBV9 and J usage is TRBJ2-2; the match to TRBD2 covers 11 bases. V shed 4 bases and J 6 bases; nucleotides not matched to a gene: 23. The CDR3 is 21 residues long. The germline CDR1 and CDR2 sequences are SGDLS and YYNGEE. The CDR3 nucleotides are TGTGCCAGCAGCCCAGGGGGGACTAGCGGCCTAGCGGGAGTCTTCCCCGGGGAGCTGTTTTTT. It yields the protein CASSPGGTSGLAGVFPGELFF.

This clonotype was recorded at least ten times. The V gene is TRBV20-1, the J gene TRBJ1-4; possibly TRBD1 for D (5 bases). Germline values: CDR1 DFQATT, CDR2 SNEGSKA (reference sequence). This CDR3 spans 13 amino acids. Trimming pared 6 bases from V and 4 bases from J, leaving 12 bases between. The CDR3 bases are TGCAGTGCCTTCCAGGGTGATAATGAAAAACTGTTTTTT. Amino acids: CSAFQGDNEKLFF.

This clonotype was counted at least ten times. This chain joins TRBV3-1 and TRBJ2-5; tentative D call: TRBD2 (6 bases). Germline CDR1 and CDR2: LGHDT and YNNKEL (reference sequence). V lost 1 base and J lost 5, with 11 bases in between. This CDR3 contains 14 residues. CDR3 sequence: CASSQASGGETQYF. CDR3 nucleotides: TGTGCCAGCAGCCAAGCTTCTGGGGGGGAGACCCAGTACTTC.

This clonotype has just a few counts. V gene TRBV7-9 combines with J gene TRBJ1-1; D gene unclear. With 6 bases removed from V and 2 bases from J, the gap between germline ends came to 10 bases. Germline lookup yields CDR1 SEHNR and CDR2 FQNEAQ (reference sequence). This CDR3 is built from 13 residues. The CDR3 DNA sequence: TGTGCCAGCAGTTGGACGGACAACACTGAAGCTTTCTTT. Encoded protein: CASSWTDNTEAFF.

This sequence joins TRBV6-2 or TRBV6-3 and TRBJ2-1, with 8 bases fitting TRBD2. With 2 bases clipped from V and 9 bases from J, the junction kept 9 bases outside the gene matches. Germline V gene lookup returns CDR1 MNHEY and CDR2 SVGEGT. This CDR3 spans 15 amino acids. CDR3 loop: CASSYSGGVLGEQFF. The CDR3 region has the DNA TGTGCCAGCAGTTACAGCGGGGGAGTCCTCGGTGAGCAGTTCTTC.

This clonotype was counted ten times or more. This chain joins TRBV20-1 and TRBJ2-3, with 8 bases lining up with TRBD2. Germline V gives CDR1 DFQATT, CDR2 SNEGSKA (reference sequence). The CDR3 spans 17 residues. V lost 1 base to trimming and J lost 7 bases; unmatched junction nucleotides: 16. DNA of the CDR3: TGCAGTGCTAGAGGCCGGGGGGGTAGCGGGATGGTGAATACGCAGTATTTT. Amino acid sequence: CSARGRGGSGMVNTQYF.

This clonotype was detected a few times. This chain connects TRBV12-3 or TRBV12-4 to TRBJ1-5; 7 bases match TRBD1. With 7 bases clipped from V and 2 bases from J, the junction kept 8 bases outside the gene matches. CDR3 length: 15 residues. Here the CDR3 DNA reads TGTGCCAGCACCCCAGGGGGTCCGTGCAATCAGCCCCAGCATTTT. Translation: CASTPGGPCNQPQHF.

V gene TRBV12-3 or TRBV12-4 combines with J gene TRBJ1-2, with D unresolved. Trimming took off 0 bases at V and 5 bases at J, with 13 bases between the two ends. This CDR3 comprises 15 residues. CDR3 protein: CASSLASGEIYGYTF. CDR3 DNA sequence: TGTGCCAGCAGTTTAGCATCGGGAGAGATATATGGCTACACCTTC.

This clonotype was found a few times. This chain connects TRBV20-1 to TRBJ2-2, with a possible D match to TRBD1 (5 bases). V lost 3 bases, J lost 4 bases, and 12 bases lay in between. This CDR3 contains 14 residues. Germline CDR1 DFQATT, CDR2 SNEGSKA (reference sequence). The CDR3 DNA reads TGCAGTGCTAGGAAGGGGATCTTCACCGGGGAGCTGTTTTTT. Protein: CSARKGIFTGELFF.

About this clonotype: This may arise from a read error, as a much more abundant clone is one base away. The chain joins TRBV18 to TRBJ2-1; D uncertain. V lost 1 base to trimming and J lost 10 bases, with 17 bases between them. Germline CDR1 reads KGHSH; CDR2 reads LQKENI. The CDR3 totals 15 residues. The DNA for the CDR3 is TGTGCCAGCTCACCACAGGGAACCACCAACTACGAGCAGTTCTTC. Amino acid sequence: CASSPQGTTNYEQFF.

The chain employs TRBV5-4 and TRBJ2-7, with a tentative D call TRBD2 (6 bases). V was shortened by 4 bases and J by 9 bases, with 14 bases between the two germline ends. This CDR3 has 12 amino acids. CDR1 and CDR2 (germline): SGHNT, YYREEE (reference sequence). The CDR3 DNA follows: TGTGCCAGCAGCGCGGGAACCTGGGGGCAGTACTTC. Translating it yields CASSAGTWGQYF.

This clonotype was observed at least ten times. The chain joins TRBV2 to TRBJ2-5, with D possibly TRBD1 on 6 matching bases. Germline V CDR1 and CDR2: SNHLY, FYNNEI. The V end lost 7 bases, the J end lost 9 bases, and 27 bases lay between the germline ends. The CDR3 is 16 amino acids. CDR3 nucleotides: TGTGCCAGCATCCGGGTTCCCCGGGACAATTTATGGGCCCAGTACTTC. This translates into CASIRVPRDNLWAQYF.

The genes are TRBV20-1 and TRBJ2-3; 11 nucleotides line up with TRBD2. V trimming: 5 bases; J trimming: 4 bases; junction bases outside the gene matches: 5. Germline lookup yields CDR1 DFQATT and CDR2 SNEGSKA (reference sequence). This CDR3 has 14 amino acids. The CDR3 nucleotides are TGCAGTGCTTCGGGACTAGCGGATTCAGATACGCAGTATTTT. This sequence encodes CSASGLADSDTQYF.

This clonotype was detected many times. The V gene is TRBV9, the J gene TRBJ1-1, with no clear D. The CDR3 contains 13 residues. Trimming removed 0 bases from V and 4 bases from J, with 7 bases in between. Per germline, CDR1 SGDLS and CDR2 YYNGEE. The CDR3 is CASSVGVGTEAFF. CDR3 coding DNA: TGTGCCAGCAGCGTAGGTGTAGGCACTGAAGCTTTCTTT.

This clonotype showed up many times. This chain connects TRBV7-9 to TRBJ1-5; D remains unclear. The V gene lost 8 bases and the J gene lost 5 bases, with 7 bases spanning the gap. The CDR3 has 11 amino acids. Germline V CDR1 and CDR2: SEHNR, FQNEAQ (reference sequence). CDR3 protein: CASGRDQPQHF. CDR3 in DNA: TGTGCCAGCGGGCGGGATCAGCCCCAGCATTTT.

The sample holds many counts of this clonotype. The rearrangement uses TRBV14 and TRBJ2-2; TRBD2 aligns across 11 bases. Trimming at V came to 4 bases and at J to 3 bases, leaving 4 bases not matched to a gene. The CDR3 runs 16 residues. Germline V lookup: CDR1 SGHDN, CDR2 FVKESK. For the CDR3, the DNA is TGTGCCAGCAGCCTAGGGGGACTAGCGGACACCGGGGAGCTGTTTTTT. Its translation: CASSLGGLADTGELFF.

This chain joins TRBV7-2 and TRBJ2-7; 10 bases map to TRBD1. The V gene's germline CDR1 is SGHTA and CDR2 FQGNSA. This CDR3 is built from 15 residues. V was clipped by 11 bases and J by 6 bases; unmatched bases: 16. The CDR3 region is CACSGDGTGVPEQYF. The CDR3 nucleotides read TGTGCCTGCTCTGGGGACGGGACAGGGGTCCCCGAGCAGTACTTC.

J is TRBJ2-1 and V is TRBV11-3; 9 nucleotides line up with TRBD1. This CDR3 comprises 14 residues. The V and J ends lost 5 bases and 3 bases, in that order; junction bases with no gene match: 2. Germline lookup yields CDR1 SGHNT and CDR2 YENEEA. CDR3 nucleotides: TGTGCCAGCAGCGGGGACAGGGACTACAATGAGCAGTTCTTC. Residues: CASSGDRDYNEQFF. The entire variable domain, with the rest obtained from reference TRBV11-3 and TRBJ2-1, is as follows: EAGVVQSPRYKIIEKKQPVAFWCNPISGHNTLYWYLQNLGQGPELLIRYENEEAVDDSQLPKDRFSAERLKGVDSTLKIQPAELGDSAVYLCASSGDRDYNEQFFGPGTRLTVL.

This clonotype showed up many times. The J gene is TRBJ1-5, the V gene TRBV19, with a weak D call TRBD1 (6 bases). V lost 5 bases and J lost 4, with 12 bases in between. Germline CDR1 reads LNHDA; CDR2 reads SQIVND (reference sequence). The length of the CDR3 is 14 residues. CDR3 sequence: CASSVKQGNQPQHF. For the CDR3, the DNA is TGTGCCAGTAGTGTCAAGCAGGGGAATCAGCCCCAGCATTTT.

This clonotype was observed a few times. V gene TRBV7-2 combines with J gene TRBJ2-3; D gene unclear. Germline V lookup: CDR1 SGHTA, CDR2 FQGNSA. CDR3 length: 14 amino acids. Trimming left V 4 bases short and J 6 bases short, with 14 bases between. The CDR3 DNA sequence: TGTGCCAGCAGCTCCTACCGACTCCTCGATACGCAGTATTTT. Its translation: CASSSYRLLDTQYF.

This chain links TRBV27 with TRBJ2-7; 9 nucleotides align to TRBD1. The V and J ends lost 6 bases and 5 bases, in that order; junction bases with no gene match: 8. The CDR3 contains 14 residues. Germline V gene lookup returns CDR1 MNHEY and CDR2 SMNVEV (reference sequence). CDR3 DNA: TGTGCCAGCAGCGCACAGGGGGCTAACGACGAGCAGTACTTC. Amino acid sequence: CASSAQGANDEQYF.

The chain employs TRBV7-9 and TRBJ2-7; no reliable D call. Germline V gene sequence: CDR1 SEHNR, CDR2 FQNEAQ (reference sequence). Trimming took off 2 bases at V and 0 bases at J, with 8 bases between the two ends. The CDR3 spans 14 residues. Here the CDR3 DNA reads TGTGCCAGCAGCTTATTATCGCGCTCCTACGAGCAGTACTTC. Translation gives CASSLLSRSYEQYF.

This clonotype has a count of ten or more. The V and J genes are TRBV5-6 and TRBJ2-3; TRBD1 matches 9 bases. The length of the CDR3 is 14 residues. Losses at the gene ends were 3 bases for V and 6 bases for J; bases not matched to a gene: 5. The germline V gene encodes CDR1 SGHDT and CDR2 YYEEEE. In DNA, the CDR3 is TGTGCCAGCAGCTGGGGACAGGGACGGGATACGCAGTATTTT. It encodes CASSWGQGRDTQYF.

J is TRBJ2-7 and V is TRBV10-3; the D gene could be TRBD1 or TRBD2 (5 bases each). The CDR3 length is 11 residues. Looked up from germline, CDR1 is ENHRY and CDR2 is SYGVKD. Trimming left V 2 bases short and J 7 bases short, with 6 bases between. The CDR3 region is CAISEGGEQYF. CDR3 in DNA: TGTGCCATCAGTGAGGGGGGAGAGCAGTACTTC.

This clonotype has at least ten counts. This chain connects TRBV4-1 to TRBJ2-3; tentative D call: TRBD1 (6 bases). The V end lost 3 bases, the J end lost 4 bases, and 11 bases lay between the germline ends. CDR3 length: 14 amino acids. Germline V gives CDR1 MGHRA, CDR2 YSYEKL. The DNA of the CDR3 is TGCGCCAGCAGCCACACAGGGTACCCAGATACGCAGTATTTT. Amino acids: CASSHTGYPDTQYF.

In its sample, this clonotype was seen many times. The rearrangement links TRBV5-1 to TRBJ2-1, with 10 bases aligning to TRBD2. Germline-derived CDR1 and CDR2 are SGHRS and YFSETQ. With V trimmed by 0 bases and J by 0 bases, 12 bases remained unmatched. The CDR3 length is 20 residues. The chain's CDR3 is CASSLVGTSVIHRSYNEQFF. The CDR3 nucleotides are TGCGCCAGCAGCTTGGTGGGGACTAGCGTAATTCACCGCTCCTACAATGAGCAGTTCTTC.